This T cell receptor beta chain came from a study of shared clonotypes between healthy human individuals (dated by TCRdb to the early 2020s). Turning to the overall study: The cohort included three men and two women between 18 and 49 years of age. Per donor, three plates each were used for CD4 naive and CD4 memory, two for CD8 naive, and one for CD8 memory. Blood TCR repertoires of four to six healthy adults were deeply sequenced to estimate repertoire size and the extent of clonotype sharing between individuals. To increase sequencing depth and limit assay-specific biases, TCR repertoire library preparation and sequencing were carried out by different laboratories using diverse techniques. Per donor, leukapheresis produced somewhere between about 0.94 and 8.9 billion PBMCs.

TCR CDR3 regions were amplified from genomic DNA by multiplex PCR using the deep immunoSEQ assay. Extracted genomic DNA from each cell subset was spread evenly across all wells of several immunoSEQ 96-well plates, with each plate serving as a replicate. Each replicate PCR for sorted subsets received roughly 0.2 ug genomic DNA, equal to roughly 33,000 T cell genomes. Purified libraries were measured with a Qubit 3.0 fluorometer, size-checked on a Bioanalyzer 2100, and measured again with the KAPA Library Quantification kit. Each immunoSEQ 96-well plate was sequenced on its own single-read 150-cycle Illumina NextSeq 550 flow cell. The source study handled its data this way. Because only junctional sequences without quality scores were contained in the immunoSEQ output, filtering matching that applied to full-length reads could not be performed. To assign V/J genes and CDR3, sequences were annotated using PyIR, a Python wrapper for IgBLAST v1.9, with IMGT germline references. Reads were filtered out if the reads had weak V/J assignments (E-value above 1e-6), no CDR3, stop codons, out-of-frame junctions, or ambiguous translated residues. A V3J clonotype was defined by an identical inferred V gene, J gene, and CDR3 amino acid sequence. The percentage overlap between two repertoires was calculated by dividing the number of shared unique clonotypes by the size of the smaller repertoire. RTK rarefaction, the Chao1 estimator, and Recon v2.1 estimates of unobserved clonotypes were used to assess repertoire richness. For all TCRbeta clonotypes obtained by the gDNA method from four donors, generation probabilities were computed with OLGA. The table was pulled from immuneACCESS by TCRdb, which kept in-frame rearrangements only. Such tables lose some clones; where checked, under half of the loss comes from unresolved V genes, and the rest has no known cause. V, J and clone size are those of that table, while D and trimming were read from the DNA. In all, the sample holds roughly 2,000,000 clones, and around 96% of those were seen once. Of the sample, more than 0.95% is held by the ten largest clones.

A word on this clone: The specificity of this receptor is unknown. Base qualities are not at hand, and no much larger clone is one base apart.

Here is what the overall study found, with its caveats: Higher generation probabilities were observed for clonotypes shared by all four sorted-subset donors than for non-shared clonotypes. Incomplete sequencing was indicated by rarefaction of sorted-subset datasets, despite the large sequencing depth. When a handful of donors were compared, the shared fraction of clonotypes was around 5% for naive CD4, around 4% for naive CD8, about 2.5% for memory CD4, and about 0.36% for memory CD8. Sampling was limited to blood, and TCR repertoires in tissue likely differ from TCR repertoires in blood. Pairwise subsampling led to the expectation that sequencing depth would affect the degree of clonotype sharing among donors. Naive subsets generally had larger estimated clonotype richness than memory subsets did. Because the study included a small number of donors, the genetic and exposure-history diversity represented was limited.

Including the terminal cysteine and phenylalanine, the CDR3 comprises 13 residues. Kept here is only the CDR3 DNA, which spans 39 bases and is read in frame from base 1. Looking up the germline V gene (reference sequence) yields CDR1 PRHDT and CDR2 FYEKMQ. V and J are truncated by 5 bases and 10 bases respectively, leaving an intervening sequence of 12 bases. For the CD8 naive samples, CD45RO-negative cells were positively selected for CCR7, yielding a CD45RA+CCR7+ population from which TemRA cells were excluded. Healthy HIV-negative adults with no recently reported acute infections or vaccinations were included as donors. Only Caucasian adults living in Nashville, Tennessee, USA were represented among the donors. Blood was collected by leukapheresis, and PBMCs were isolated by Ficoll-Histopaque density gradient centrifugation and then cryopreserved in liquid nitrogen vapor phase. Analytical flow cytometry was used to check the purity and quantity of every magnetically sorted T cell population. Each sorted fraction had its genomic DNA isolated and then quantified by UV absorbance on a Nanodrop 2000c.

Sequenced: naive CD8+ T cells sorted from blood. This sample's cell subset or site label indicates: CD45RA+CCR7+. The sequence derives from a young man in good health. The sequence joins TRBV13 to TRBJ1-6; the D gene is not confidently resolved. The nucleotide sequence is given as TGTGCCAGCAGCCGCCAGAACGTGTCACCCCTCCACTTT. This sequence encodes CASSRQNVSPLHF. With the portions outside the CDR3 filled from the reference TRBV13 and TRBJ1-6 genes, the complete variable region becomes AAGVIQSPRHLIKEKRETATLKCYPIPRHDTVYWYQQGPGQDPQFLISFYEKMQSDKGSIPDRFSAQQFSDYHSELNMSSLELGDSALYFCASSRQNVSPLHFGNGTRLTVT.